The 5 T cell receptor beta chains below were found in one sample sequenced in a study of vaccination effects on CD4 cells after COVID-19. Produced via immunoSEQ multiplex PCR; TCRdb's table is partial and in-frame only. This sample carries under 45,000 clones, roughly 76% of them seen once, and the ten largest clones take roughly 24%. Under the ViraFEST assay, PBMC were stimulated with viral peptide pools so that antigen-specific CD4+ T cells expanded. Sequencing was performed afterwards. CD4+ T cell isolation took place after 10 days of culture. Vaccine recipients, nucleocapsid antibody negative, had no prior SARS-CoV-2 infection. Antigens of these TCRs are unknown. The material sequenced was CD4+ T cells from PBMCs cultured with HCoV-OC43 spike peptides, taken before COVID-19 vaccination. Regarding subset: HCoV-OC43 spike overlapping peptide pool stimulation. These receptors were collected from a human donor who received a COVID-19 vaccine.

There are a few counts of this clone. The chain carries TRBV30 and TRBJ2-7; possibly TRBD1 for D (5 bases). CDR3 length equals 13 residues. Per germline, CDR1 GTSNPN and CDR2 SVGIG (reference sequence). The V and J ends lost 0 bases and 0 bases respectively, with 6 bases between them. CDR3 sequence reads: CAWSVGHSYEQYF. CDR3 DNA sequence: TGTGCCTGGAGTGTAGGACACTCCTACGAGCAGTACTTC. The full variable domain, completed using reference TRBV30 and TRBJ2-7, is SQTIHQWPATLVQPVGSPLSLECTVEGTSNPNLYWYRQAAGRGLQLLFYSVGIGQISSEVPQNLSASRPQDRQFILSSKKLLLSDSGFYLCAWSVGHSYEQYFGPGTRLTVT.

V is TRBV5-1 and J is TRBJ1-3; 7 bases line up with TRBD1. Per the germline V gene, CDR1 is SGHRS and CDR2 is YFSETQ. This CDR3 spans 14 amino acids. Trimming removed 4 bases from V and 2 bases from J; junction bases left unmatched: 3. CDR3 nucleotides: TGCGCCAGCAGCACGGGGACAGCTGGAAACACCATATATTTT. Translating gives CASSTGTAGNTIYF.

This clone was seen a single time. This chain links TRBV5-1 with TRBJ1-1, with D maybe TRBD1 (6 bases). CDR3 length equals 14 residues. The germline V gene has CDR1 SGHRS and CDR2 YFSETQ. Between the trimmed V and J ends, which lost 0 bases and 3 bases, there was a span of 9 bases. The CDR3 region is CASSLEGGDTEAFF. The CDR3 DNA sequence: TGCGCCAGCAGCTTGGAGGGGGGGGACACTGAAGCTTTCTTT.

The CDR3 nucleotides are TGTGCCAGCAGCACGGGACCCGCGGGGCAGTACTTC. This encodes CASSTGPAGQYF. This chain uses TRBV7-4 with TRBJ2-7; D tentatively reads TRBD1 or TRBD2 (5 bases each). Trimming shortened V by 5 bases and J by 9 bases, and 14 bases separated the two germline ends. Germline V CDR1 and CDR2: SGHVT, SQSDAQ. The CDR3 is 12 residues long. The whole variable domain, remainder taken from reference TRBV7-4 and TRBJ2-7, is GAGVSQSPRYKVAKRGRDVALRCDSISGHVTLYWYRQTLGQGSEVLTYSQSDAQRDKSGRPSGRFSAERPERSVSTLKIQRTEQGDSAVYLCASSTGPAGQYFGPGTRLTVT.

CDR3 coding DNA: TGTGCCAGCAGTGAAGTAGGCAGAGTTTATGGCTACACCTTC. Its protein product is CASSEVGRVYGYTF. This chain joins TRBV6-1 and TRBJ1-2; D remains unclear. Germline loops: CDR1 MNHNS, CDR2 SASEGT. Trimming took 1 base from V and 5 from J, leaving 11 bases between them. This CDR3 region has 14 residues.